This T cell receptor (beta chain) is drawn from a study of cytomegalovirus exposure and HLA in healthy donors. On this clone: Its antigen is unknown.

Here immunoSEQ multiplex PCR was the method, and the copy in TCRdb shows in-frame clones only, minus some. The table records about 38,000 clones, about 93% of them present only once. Findings of the study overall: According to a later analysis, TCR clusters from the first cohort tended to co-occur in the roughly 120 validation repertoires.

The CDR3 has 15 amino acids. Germline assignment: CDR1 GTSNPN and CDR2 SVGIG (reference sequence). Trimming left V 0 bases short and J 6 bases short, with 14 bases between. The sequence was obtained from a man aged 18 to 29 in good health and CMV-seronegative. Sequencing used PBMCs. The gene calls are TRBV30 and TRBJ2-2; D gene uncertain. This CDR3 reads CAWSVQVLSAGELFF. The CDR3 bases are TGTGCCTGGAGTGTCCAAGTTCTCTCGGCCGGGGAGCTGTTTTTT.